This T cell receptor beta chain was recorded in a study of blood T cell repertoires in COVID-19. V shed 4 bases and J shed 2 bases, with 8 bases lying between them. This CDR3 has 14 amino acids. The V gene's germline CDR1 is KGHSH and CDR2 LQKENI. Libraries were prepared by immunoSEQ multiplex PCR; TCRdb keeps only in-frame clonotypes and omits some of them. The data show roughly 190,000 clones, roughly 80% seen once. The TCR sequence derives from a woman aged 45-60 years with acute or convalescent COVID-19. This rearrangement joins TRBV18 to TRBJ1-4; no firm D call. Sequencing was done on a sample of peripheral blood. The CDR3 coding sequence is TGTGCCAGCTCACGCGGCGGGACTAATGAAAAACTGTTTTTT. Protein sequence: CASSRGGTNEKLFF.